These 13 T cell receptor beta chains were all obtained from the same sample, sequenced in a study of T cells in tuberculosis. The table came from immunoSEQ multiplex PCR; TCRdb's copy has only in-frame clones and leaves some out. The repertoire includes about 43,000 clones, about 94% of them detected once, and about 2% sits in the top ten. Sequenced material: PBMCs. The receptors derive from a donor between 10 and 35 years old with latent tuberculosis or without tuberculosis infection. Some clones in this sample may be carry-over from other donors' samples.

This clone was observed a single time. The V call is TRBV19, the J call TRBJ2-3; TRBD2 matches at 7 bases. This CDR3 is built from 15 residues. Per germline, CDR1 LNHDA and CDR2 SQIVND (reference sequence). The V and J ends lost 7 bases and 1 base, in that order; junction bases with no gene match: 8. The CDR3 reads CASTNWGGGTDTQYF. The DNA for the CDR3 is TGTGCCAGTACCAATTGGGGAGGGGGCACAGATACGCAGTATTTT.

The CDR3 coding sequence is TGTGCTAGTGGTTTGGTACAGGAGACGTGGATGGCTACGCACACTGAAGCTTTCTTT. This gives the protein CASGLVQETWMATHTEAFF. The chain recombines TRBV12-5 with TRBJ1-1, with D maybe TRBD1 (5 bases). There are 19 residues in the CDR3. Trimming cost V 0 bases and J 3 bases, with 23 bases left between them. In germline, CDR1 is LGHNT, CDR2 FRNRAP. The full variable domain, in which reference TRBV12-5 and TRBJ1-1 provide the parts outside the CDR3, is DARVTQTPRHKVTEMGQEVTMRCQPILGHNTVFWYRQTMMQGLELLAYFRNRAPLDDSGMPKDRFSAEMPDATLATLKIQPSEPRDSAVYFCASGLVQETWMATHTEAFFGQGTRLTVV.

This rearrangement joins TRBV6-6 to TRBJ2-1; TRBD2 agrees at 7 bases. J gave up 0 bases and V 7 bases, and 9 bases lay outside the gene matches. Germline lookup yields CDR1 MNHNY and CDR2 SVGAGI (reference sequence). The CDR3 is made up of 16 amino acids. CDR3 DNA: TGTGCCAGCACCCGACTGTCGGGGGGCTCCTACAATGAGCAGTTCTTC. Protein sequence: CASTRLSGGSYNEQFF.

The rearrangement joins TRBV13 to TRBJ2-7, with D perhaps matching TRBD2 (5 bases). Per the germline V gene, CDR1 is PRHDT and CDR2 is FYEKMQ (reference sequence). CDR3 size: 16 residues. Between the trimmed V and J ends, which lost 6 bases and 3 bases, there was a span of 21 bases. This CDR3 reads CASSPPPRGPNYEQYF. CDR3 DNA: TGTGCCAGCAGTCCCCCTCCGCGCGGGCCGAACTACGAGCAGTACTTC.

V gene TRBV4-3 combines with J gene TRBJ1-5; D gene uncertain. CDR1 is LGHNA and CDR2 is YSLEER in the germline V gene. V lost 0 bases and J lost 3, with 9 bases in between. The CDR3 has 15 residues. CDR3 sequence: CASSQDVWANQPQHF. DNA of the CDR3: TGCGCCAGCAGCCAAGATGTATGGGCCAATCAGCCCCAGCATTTT.

The rearrangement uses TRBV5-6 and TRBJ2-3; TRBD2 matches at 8 bases. CDR3 length: 15 amino acids. V lost 1 base to trimming and J lost 5 bases; unmatched junction nucleotides: 6. Germline V CDR1 and CDR2: SGHDT, YYEEEE. CDR3 residues: CASSLREGRRDTQYF. The CDR3 DNA reads TGTGCCAGCAGCTTGCGGGAGGGCCGAAGAGATACGCAGTATTTT.

The chain uses TRBV19 and TRBJ2-1; 10 positions match TRBD2. With 6 bases clipped from V and 5 bases from J, the junction kept 10 bases outside the gene matches. The CDR3 totals 16 residues. CDR1 and CDR2 (germline): LNHDA, SQIVND (reference sequence). The CDR3 DNA reads as TGTGCCAGTAGAAAAACTAGCGGGAAGAAAAACAATGAGCAGTTCTTC. Its translation: CASRKTSGKKNNEQFF.

This chain joins TRBV6-1 and TRBJ2-7; D gene ambiguous. V was clipped by 8 bases and J by 7 bases, with 12 bases between them. The V gene's germline CDR1 is MNHNS and CDR2 SASEGT. This CDR3 spans 11 amino acids. CDR3 sequence (DNA): TGTGCCAGCTCTGCCCCTAGAGAGCAGTACTTC. Protein sequence: CASSAPREQYF.

The rearrangement joins TRBV12-5 to TRBJ2-3; D perhaps matches TRBD1 (6 bases). V lost 6 bases to trimming and J lost 4 bases, with 14 bases between them. The CDR3 has 14 residues. Germline values: CDR1 LGHNT, CDR2 FRNRAP. The CDR3 sequence: CASGLGPGADTQYF. The CDR3 DNA reads as TGTGCTAGTGGACTGGGTCCAGGGGCAGATACGCAGTATTTT.

The table lists this clone with a count of one. The chain combines TRBV6-1 with TRBJ2-7, with TRBD1 matching 12 bases. Trimming at V came to 1 base and at J to 6 bases, leaving 7 bases not matched to a gene. The CDR3 sequence is 16 residues long. Germline CDR1 reads MNHNS; CDR2 reads SASEGT. The CDR3 bases are TGTGCCAGCAGTGAAGTGCGGGGACAGGGGGCTGGCGAGCAGTACTTC. Its protein is CASSEVRGQGAGEQYF.

V usage is TRBV7-2 and J usage is TRBJ1-3; no reliable D call. Germline CDR1 SGHTA, CDR2 FQGNSA. V was clipped by 2 bases and J by 4 bases, with 6 bases between them. This CDR3 contains 13 residues. The CDR3 DNA reads TGTGCCAGCAGCTTACTTCTAGGAAACACCATATATTTT. Residues: CASSLLLGNTIYF.

The CDR3, as DNA: TGTGCCATCAGAGGTCGGGAGGCAACAGATACGCAGTATTTT. Encoded protein: CAIRGREATDTQYF. The chain couples TRBV10-3 to TRBJ2-3; 7 nucleotides agree with TRBD2. V lost 6 bases and J lost 3; bases outside the gene matches: 6. The CDR3 loop spans 14 amino acids. Germline V lookup: CDR1 ENHRY, CDR2 SYGVKD.

This rearrangement joins TRBV12-5 to TRBJ2-1, with a tentative D call TRBD1 (6 bases). The CDR3 is 13 residues long. V was shortened by 5 bases and J by 4 bases, with 9 bases between the two germline ends. The germline CDR1 and CDR2 sequences are LGHNT and FRNRAP. In DNA, the CDR3 is TGTGCTAGTGGTAACGACAGGTACAATGAGCAGTTCTTC. Translation gives CASGNDRYNEQFF.